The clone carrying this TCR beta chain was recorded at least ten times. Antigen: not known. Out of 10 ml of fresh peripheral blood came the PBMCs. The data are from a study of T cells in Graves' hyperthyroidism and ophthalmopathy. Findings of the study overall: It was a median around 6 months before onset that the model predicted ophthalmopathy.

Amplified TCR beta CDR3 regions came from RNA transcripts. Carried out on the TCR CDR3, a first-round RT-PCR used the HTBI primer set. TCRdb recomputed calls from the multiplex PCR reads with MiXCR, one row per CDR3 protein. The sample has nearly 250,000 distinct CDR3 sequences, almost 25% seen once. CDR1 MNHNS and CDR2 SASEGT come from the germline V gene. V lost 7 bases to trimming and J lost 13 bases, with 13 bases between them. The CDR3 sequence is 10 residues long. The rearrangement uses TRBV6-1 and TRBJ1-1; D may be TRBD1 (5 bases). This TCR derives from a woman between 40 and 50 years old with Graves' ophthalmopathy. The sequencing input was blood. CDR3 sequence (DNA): TGTGCCAGCATGGGGCCCCAGGTTTTCTTT. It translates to CASMGPQVFF.